The clone carrying this TCR beta chain occurred a few times. Its antigen is currently unknown. Each cDNA held unique molecular identifiers, and template switching gave it a universal primer site. Each CDR3 protein gets one entry after TCRdb re-called the 5' RACE reads with MiXCR. The data contain about 550,000 distinct CDR3 sequences, about a fifth of them singletons. The CDR3 runs 16 residues. CDR1 and CDR2 (germline): KGHDR, SFDVKD. The V gene lost 3 bases and the J gene lost 4 bases, with 17 bases spanning the gap. These data come from a study of identical twins. Study-level points and caveats: In cord blood, abundant beta clonotypes had fewer insertions; memory showed no trend. Models, which agreed with sharing between unrelated individuals, nonetheless underestimated the out-of-frame TCR alpha sharing seen in monozygotic twins.

The same data also went into a second study, on yellow fever vaccine responses in identical twins. That source reports: Twins' T cell vaccine responses reportedly looked partly convergent, partly personalized.

Specimen: CD4+ T cells sorted from blood. This clonotype was sampled from a woman aged 18-30 years in good health. The chain carries TRBV24-1 and TRBJ1-2; perhaps TRBD1 as D (6 bases). This CDR3 reads CATSDPSRAGAYGYTF. The CDR3 nucleotides are TGTGCCACCAGTGATCCCAGCCGGGCGGGGGCCTATGGCTACACCTTC.